One and the same sample provided the 17 T cell receptor beta chains below, sequenced in a study of CXCR3-negative and CXCR3-positive naive CD8 T cells (dated 2019 in TCRdb). The sequencer was a NextSeq 550. The Human TCR Profiling Kit (MiLaboratory) was used to make UMI-labeled 5' RACE TRB cDNA libraries. With the reads reprocessed by TCRdb, a single entry stands for each CDR3 protein sequence and no DNA is reported. The sample's clone listing holds about 56,000 distinct CDR3 sequences. Clones ranked in the top ten supply 20% to 25% of the sample. Sequencing was carried out using memory CD8+ T cells from blood. Explained via the paper, the cell subset or site label denotes: conventional CD8+ memory T cells (TMEM), sorted as controls. Receptor source: a human donor in good health. Some clones in this sample may be carry-over from other donors' samples.

The V call is TRBV7-2, the J call TRBJ2-2; TCRdb proposes TRBD1, but this gene call is untestable without DNA. The CDR3 covers 15 residues. From germline, CDR1 is SGHTA and CDR2 FQGNSA. CDR3 region: CASRGGQTNTGELFF.

The chain recombines TRBV10-3 with TRBJ2-3; the D call of TRBD1 rests on TCRdb alone, since no DNA is present to check it. Germline CDR1 reads ENHRY; CDR2 reads SYGVKD. This CDR3 is 15 amino acids long. The CDR3 reads CAISGNTGSTDTQYF.

The chain links TRBV4-3 to TRBJ2-1. Germline loops: CDR1 LGHNA, CDR2 YSLEER. The CDR3 covers 16 residues. The CDR3 spells CSSSQEARSSYNEQFF.

The gene calls are TRBV29-1 and TRBJ2-1; no DNA is available, so the TRBD2 call from TCRdb remains unchecked. The germline CDR1 and CDR2 sequences are SQVTM and ANQGSEA. The CDR3 loop spans 13 amino acids. CDR3: CSVEERRGNEQFF.

The chain recombines TRBV7-2 with TRBJ2-7. The germline gives CDR1 SGHTA, CDR2 FQGNSA. The CDR3 sequence is 13 residues long. CDR3 protein: CASSPSSSYEQYF.

The CDR3 spells CASSDLGGGAYNEQFF. J is TRBJ2-1 and V is TRBV6-4; TCRdb names TRBD1, which stays unverified in the absence of DNA. The CDR3 runs to 16 residues. Germline V lookup: CDR1 MRHNA, CDR2 SNTAGT.

CDR3 residues: CASSYSGTGVGEQFF. V usage is TRBV6-5 and J usage is TRBJ2-1; there is no DNA to check the TCRdb D call of TRBD1. This CDR3 is 15 amino acids long. Germline V gene lookup returns CDR1 MNHEY and CDR2 SVGAGI.

The rearrangement links TRBV12-3 or TRBV12-4 to TRBJ2-5; the D call from TCRdb, TRBD2, cannot be confirmed without DNA. This CDR3 region has 15 residues. The CDR3 region is CASSFWVTSGGPQYF.

The genes are TRBV12-3 or TRBV12-4 and TRBJ1-5; no DNA is available, so the TRBD1 call from TCRdb remains unchecked. The CDR3 is made up of 15 amino acids. CDR3 loop: CASGGVAGDNQPQHF.

The chain couples TRBV20-1 to TRBJ1-1; TCRdb designates TRBD1, a call that cannot be tested without DNA. Germline V CDR1 and CDR2: DFQATT, SNEGSKA (reference sequence). This CDR3 region has 13 residues. The chain's CDR3 is CSATREGSTEAFF.

J is TRBJ2-7 and V is TRBV12-3 or TRBV12-4; the TRBD1 assignment by TCRdb is unverifiable without DNA. The CDR3 consists of 14 residues. The CDR3 is CASSLGTGVYEQYF.

V is TRBV4-3 and J is TRBJ2-7. The CDR3 consists of 13 residues. In germline, CDR1 is LGHNA, CDR2 YSLEER. The CDR3 region is CASSQDIPYEQYF.

This chain links TRBV19 with TRBJ2-1; TCRdb calls TRBD1, which cannot be checked without DNA. Germline V gene sequence: CDR1 LNHDA, CDR2 SQIVND (reference sequence). This CDR3 region has 15 residues. CDR3: CATTGGSPSYNEQFF.

The chain combines TRBV6-5 with TRBJ2-7; the TRBD1 assignment by TCRdb is unverifiable without DNA. The CDR3 extends over 16 amino acids. CDR1 MNHEY and CDR2 SVGAGI come from the germline V gene. CDR3 region: CASSYSIGTGAYEQYF.

The J gene is TRBJ2-2, the V gene TRBV5-5; TCRdb lists TRBD2, though no DNA is available to test this call. Germline CDR1 reads SGHKS; CDR2 reads YYEKEE (reference sequence). This CDR3 is built from 15 residues. The CDR3 loop is CASSFSGGNTGELFF.

The gene calls are TRBV29-1 and TRBJ2-1; TCRdb's D call of TRBD1 is untestable without DNA. Looked up from germline, CDR1 is SQVTM and CDR2 is ANQGSEA. This CDR3 is 14 amino acids long. CDR3 residues: CSVFGITRGDEQFF.

The J gene is TRBJ2-3, the V gene TRBV7-9; TCRdb picks TRBD1, but there is no DNA to check that call. Germline CDR1 SEHNR, CDR2 FQNEAQ (reference sequence). The CDR3 length is 14 residues. CDR3 protein: CASSRTGGADTQYF.